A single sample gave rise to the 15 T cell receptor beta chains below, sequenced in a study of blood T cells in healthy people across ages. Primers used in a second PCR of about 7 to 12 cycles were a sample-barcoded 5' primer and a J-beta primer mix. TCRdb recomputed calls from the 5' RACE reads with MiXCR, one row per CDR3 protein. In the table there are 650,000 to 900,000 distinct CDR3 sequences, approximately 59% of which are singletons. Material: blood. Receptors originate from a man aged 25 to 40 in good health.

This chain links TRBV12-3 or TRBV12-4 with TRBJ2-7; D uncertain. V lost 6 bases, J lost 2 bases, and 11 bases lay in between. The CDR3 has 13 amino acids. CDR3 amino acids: CASSWTLTYEQYF. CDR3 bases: TGTGCCAGCAGCTGGACCCTGACCTACGAGCAGTACTTC.

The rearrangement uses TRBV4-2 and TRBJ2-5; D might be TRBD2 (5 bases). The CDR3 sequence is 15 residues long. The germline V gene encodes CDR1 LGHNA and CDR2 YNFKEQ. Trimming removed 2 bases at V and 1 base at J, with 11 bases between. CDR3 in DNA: TGTGCCAGCAGCCAAAACCCGGGATTCCAAGAGACCCAGTACTTC. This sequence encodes CASSQNPGFQETQYF.

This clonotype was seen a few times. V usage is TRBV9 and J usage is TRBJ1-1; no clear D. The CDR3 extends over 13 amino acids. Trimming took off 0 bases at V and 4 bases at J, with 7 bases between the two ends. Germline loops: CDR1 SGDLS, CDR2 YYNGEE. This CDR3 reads CASSVAPGTEAFF. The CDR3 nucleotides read TGTGCCAGCAGCGTAGCTCCCGGCACTGAAGCTTTCTTT.

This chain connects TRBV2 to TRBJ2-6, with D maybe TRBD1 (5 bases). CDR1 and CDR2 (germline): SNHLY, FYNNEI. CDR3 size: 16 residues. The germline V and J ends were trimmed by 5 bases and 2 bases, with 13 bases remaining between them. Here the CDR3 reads CASSLQGKPGANVLTF. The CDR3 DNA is TGTGCCAGCAGTTTGCAGGGAAAACCTGGGGCCAACGTCCTGACTTTC.

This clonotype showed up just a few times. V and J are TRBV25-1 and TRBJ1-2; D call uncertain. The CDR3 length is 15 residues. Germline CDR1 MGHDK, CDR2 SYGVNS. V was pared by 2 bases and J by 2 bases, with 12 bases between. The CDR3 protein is CASSELGIQNYGYTF. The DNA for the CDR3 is TGTGCCAGCAGTGAACTCGGGATCCAAAACTATGGCTACACCTTC.

CDR3 loop: CATSRLENAKNIQYF. For the CDR3, the DNA is TGTGCCACCAGCAGGCTAGAGAACGCCAAAAACATTCAGTACTTC. The gene calls are TRBV15 and TRBJ2-4; D not certain. CDR1 LNHNV and CDR2 YYDKDF come from the germline V gene (reference sequence). V was trimmed by 3 bases and J by 1 base, leaving 10 bases between them. The CDR3 runs 15 residues.

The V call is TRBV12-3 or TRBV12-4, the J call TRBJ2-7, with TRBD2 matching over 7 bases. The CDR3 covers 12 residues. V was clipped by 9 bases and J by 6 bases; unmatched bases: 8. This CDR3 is CASLSGGLEQYF. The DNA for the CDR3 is TGTGCCAGTTTATCGGGGGGTCTCGAGCAGTACTTC.

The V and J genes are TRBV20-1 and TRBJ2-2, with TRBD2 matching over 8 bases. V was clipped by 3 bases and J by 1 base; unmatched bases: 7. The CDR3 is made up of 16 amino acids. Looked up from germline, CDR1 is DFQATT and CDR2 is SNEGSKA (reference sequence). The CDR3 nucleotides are TGCAGTGCTAGCCCCCGGCTAGCGGGGAACACCGGGGAGCTGTTTTTT. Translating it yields CSASPRLAGNTGELFF.

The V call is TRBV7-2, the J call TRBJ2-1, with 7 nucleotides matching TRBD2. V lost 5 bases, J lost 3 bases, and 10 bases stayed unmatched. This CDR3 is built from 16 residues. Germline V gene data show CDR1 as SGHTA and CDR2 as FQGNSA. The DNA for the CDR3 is TGTGCCAGCAGCCATCGGGCGGGGGACGACTACAATGAGCAGTTCTTC. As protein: CASSHRAGDDYNEQFF.

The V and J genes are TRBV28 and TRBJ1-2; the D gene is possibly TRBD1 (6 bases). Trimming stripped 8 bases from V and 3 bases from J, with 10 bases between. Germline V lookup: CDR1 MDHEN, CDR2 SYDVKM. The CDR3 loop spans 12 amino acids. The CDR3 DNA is TGTGCCAGCCATACAGGGCACTATGGCTACACCTTC. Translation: CASHTGHYGYTF.

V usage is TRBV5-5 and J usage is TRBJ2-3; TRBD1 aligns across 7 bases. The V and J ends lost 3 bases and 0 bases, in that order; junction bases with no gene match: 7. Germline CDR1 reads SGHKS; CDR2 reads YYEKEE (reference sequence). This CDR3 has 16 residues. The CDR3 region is CASSWQNRGSTDTQYF. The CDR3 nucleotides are TGTGCCAGCAGCTGGCAAAACAGGGGAAGCACAGATACGCAGTATTTT.

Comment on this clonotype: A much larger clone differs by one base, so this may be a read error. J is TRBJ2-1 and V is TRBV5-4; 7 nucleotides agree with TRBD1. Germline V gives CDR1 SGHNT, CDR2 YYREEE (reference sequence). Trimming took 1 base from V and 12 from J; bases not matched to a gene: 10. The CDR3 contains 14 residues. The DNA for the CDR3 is TGTGCCAGCAGCTTGCCTGACAGGGTGGACGTGCAGTTCTTC. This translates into CASSLPDRVDVQFF.

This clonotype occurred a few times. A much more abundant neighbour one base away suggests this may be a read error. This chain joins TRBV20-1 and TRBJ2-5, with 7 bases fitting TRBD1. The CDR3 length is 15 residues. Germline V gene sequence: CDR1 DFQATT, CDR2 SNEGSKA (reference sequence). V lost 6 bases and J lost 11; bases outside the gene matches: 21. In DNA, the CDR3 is TGCAGTGCGAGACCTCCCCAGACAGGGAAGAATGAGCAGTACTTC. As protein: CSARPPQTGKNEQYF.

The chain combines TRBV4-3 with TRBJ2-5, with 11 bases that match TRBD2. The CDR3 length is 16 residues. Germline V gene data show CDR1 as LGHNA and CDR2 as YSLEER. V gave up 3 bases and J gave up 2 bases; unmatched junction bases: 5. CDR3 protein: CASSHEGLAAQETQYF. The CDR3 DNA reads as TGCGCCAGCAGCCATGAGGGACTAGCGGCGCAAGAGACCCAGTACTTC.

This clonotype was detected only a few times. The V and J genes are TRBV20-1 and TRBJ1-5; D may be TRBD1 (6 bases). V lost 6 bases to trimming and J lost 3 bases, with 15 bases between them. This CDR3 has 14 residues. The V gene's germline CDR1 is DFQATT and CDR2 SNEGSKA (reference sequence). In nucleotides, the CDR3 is TGCAGTGCGTCATCCCCGGGACACAATCAGCCCCAGCATTTT. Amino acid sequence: CSASSPGHNQPQHF.